Presented here are 10 T cell receptor beta chains from one specimen sequenced in a study of T cells in narcolepsy listed by TCRdb under 2018. Libraries came from the immunoSEQ multiplex PCR assay. What TCRdb holds here is the immuneACCESS table cut down to in-frame rearrangements. Part of the clones is not present; checked against another copy, under half of the missing clones reflect an unresolved V gene, and the others are unexplained. For this sample the table gives over 25,000 clones, of which more than 65% were detected only once. Approximately 6.3% of the sample rests with the top ten. Sequencing was done on a sample of memory (CD45RA-) CD4+ T cells from blood. Per the publication, the cell subset or site label means: memory T cells sorted ex vivo from peripheral blood. The receptors come from a human donor in good health.

V usage is TRBV5-1 and J usage is TRBJ1-3, with D possibly being TRBD1 (6 bases). This CDR3 is built from 14 residues. V gave up 4 bases and J gave up 2 bases, with 10 bases separating them. In germline, CDR1 is SGHRS, CDR2 YFSETQ. The DNA of the CDR3 is TGCGCCAGCAGCGTAGGGGGAACTGGAAACACCATATATTTT. This gives the protein CASSVGGTGNTIYF. The complete variable domain, with remaining parts taken from reference TRBV5-1 and TRBJ1-3, reads KAGVTQTPRYLIKTRGQQVTLSCSPISGHRSVSWYQQTPGQGLQFLFEYFSETQRNKGNFPGRFSGRQFSNSRSEMNVSTLELGDSALYLCASSVGGTGNTIYFGEGSWLTVV.

The chain is built from TRBV7-9 and TRBJ1-2; 10 bases line up with TRBD1. Germline V CDR1 and CDR2: SEHNR, FQNEAQ (reference sequence). There are 14 residues in the CDR3. Trimming cost V 1 base and J 9 bases; bases outside gene matches: 5. The CDR3 is CASSLGQGARSYTF. As DNA, the CDR3 is TGTGCCAGCAGCTTAGGACAGGGGGCTAGGAGCTACACCTTC. Drawing the rest from reference TRBV7-9 and TRBJ1-2, the complete variable domain is DTGVSQNPRHKITKRGQNVTFRCDPISEHNRLYWYRQTLGQGPEFLTYFQNEAQLEKSRLLSDRFSAERPKGSFSTLEIQRTEQGDSAMYLCASSLGQGARSYTFGSGTRLTVV.

V is TRBV7-9 and J is TRBJ2-1; 12 positions agree with TRBD2. Germline CDR1 and CDR2: SEHNR and FQNEAQ (reference sequence). The CDR3 length is 15 residues. Unmatched junction bases numbered 3, after V lost 1 base and J lost 8 bases. CDR3 region: CASSLGLAGVDEQFF. Here the CDR3 DNA reads TGTGCCAGCAGCTTAGGACTAGCGGGGGTCGATGAGCAGTTCTTC.

The chain carries TRBV2 and TRBJ1-5; 7 bases map to TRBD1. CDR3 length equals 14 residues. The ends lost 7 bases at V and 4 bases at J; junction bases unmatched: 7. Per the germline V gene, CDR1 is SNHLY and CDR2 is FYNNEI. The CDR3 nucleotides read TGTGCCAGCACAGACAGGGTGGGAAATCAGCCCCAGCATTTT. Amino acids: CASTDRVGNQPQHF.

The chain links TRBV28 to TRBJ2-7; no clear D. CDR1 MDHEN and CDR2 SYDVKM come from the germline V gene. CDR3 length equals 10 residues. V was pared by 5 bases and J by 6 bases, with 5 bases between. In DNA form, the CDR3 reads TGTGCCAGCAGTCACCTCGAGCAGTACTTC. Encoded protein: CASSHLEQYF.

This sequence joins TRBV2 and TRBJ1-1; possible D gene TRBD1, 6 bases. CDR1 is SNHLY, CDR2 FYNNEI, per germline. The V end lost 8 bases, the J end lost 4 bases, and 14 bases lay between the germline ends. This CDR3 is 13 amino acids long. CDR3 nucleotides: TGTGCCAGCGACAGGTGGAGGGGCACTGAAGCTTTCTTT. Translating gives CASDRWRGTEAFF. Variable domain in full (rest from reference TRBV2 and TRBJ1-1): EPEVTQTPSHQVTQMGQEVILRCVPISNHLYFYWYRQILGQKVEFLVSFYNNEISEKSEIFDDQFSVERPDGSNFTLKIRSTKLEDSAMYFCASDRWRGTEAFFGQGTRLTVV.

The chain has TRBV19 and TRBJ2-5; D might be TRBD2 (5 bases). V lost 11 bases, J lost 2 bases, and 18 bases lay in between. Germline lookup yields CDR1 LNHDA and CDR2 SQIVND (reference sequence). The CDR3 runs to 14 residues. The CDR3 spells CAAQARERQETQYF. The CDR3 nucleotides read TGTGCCGCCCAGGCTAGGGAGCGACAAGAGACCCAGTACTTC.

The chain is built from TRBV2 and TRBJ1-1; the D is unclear. CDR3 size: 14 residues. V gave up 4 bases and J gave up 6 bases, with 15 bases separating them. CDR1 is SNHLY, CDR2 FYNNEI, per germline. For the CDR3, the DNA is TGTGCCAGCAGTGGCTCGCGGGGTGGGTCTGAAGCTTTCTTT. Amino acid sequence: CASSGSRGGSEAFF.

Worth noting for this clone: Different DNA sequences within this sample yield the same CDR3. V is TRBV11-2 and J is TRBJ2-2; D unresolved. V lost 8 bases and J 0 bases, leaving 7 bases between the germline ends. The length of the CDR3 is 13 residues. The V gene's germline CDR1 is SGHAT and CDR2 FQNNGV. CDR3 sequence (DNA): TGTGCCAGCGGGTTATCGAACACCGGGGAGCTGTTTTTT. Translating gives CASGLSNTGELFF.

The V call is TRBV5-1, the J call TRBJ1-2; no reliable D call. Germline V gene data show CDR1 as SGHRS and CDR2 as YFSETQ. The CDR3 is made up of 14 amino acids. V gave up 2 bases and J gave up 8 bases, with 16 bases separating them. The CDR3 sequence: CASSLDRTLGGYTF. The CDR3 DNA reads TGCGCCAGCAGCTTAGATCGGACCTTGGGCGGCTACACCTTC.